This is a list of T cell receptor beta chains from one sample in a study of blood T cell repertoires in COVID-19. Sequencing was performed with immunoSEQ multiplex PCR; in TCRdb, only in-frame clones are kept and a portion is missing. The table includes about 80,000 clones, about four fifths detected once. Sequencing was performed on peripheral blood. The receptors derive from a human donor in a cohort sampled during active COVID-19. Both conserved end residues are part of each CDR3. A D gene is named only where the DNA matches it firmly. Clone size is stated in some rows and not others, as once, few, many or a class when expanded.

TRBD1 | - | TRBJ1-1 | TRBV3-1/TRBV3-2 | TGTGCCAGCAGCCCAACAGGGGCGAGGGACACTGAAGCTTTCTTT | CASSPTGARDTEAFF
- | - | TRBJ2-3 | TRBV7-8 | TGTGCCAGCAGCTCGGAAGGGGGTTCTAGCACAGATACGCAGTATTTT | CASSSEGGSSTDTQYF
- | - | TRBJ2-2 | TRBV7-8 | TGTGCCAGCAGCCGACTAGGGGAGAACACCGGGGAGCTGTTTTTT | CASSRLGENTGELFF
TRBD1 | - | TRBJ1-2 | TRBV11-2 | TGTGCCAGCACCTCGGACAGGGGAGGACGTGGCTACACCTTC | CASTSDRGGRGYTF
- | once | TRBJ1-1 | TRBV25-1 | TGTGCCAGCAGTGAATCGTACACCCTCAAAAACACTGAAGCTTTCTTT | CASSESYTLKNTEAFF
TRBD1 | - | TRBJ2-7 | TRBV28 | TGTGCCAGCAGTTTTCGGACAGGGGCATACGAGCAGTACTTC | CASSFRTGAYEQYF
- | - | TRBJ2-1 | TRBV9 | TGTGCCAGCAGCGTAGGAGGGGGACCTTACAATGAGCAGTTCTTC | CASSVGGGPYNEQFF
- | - | TRBJ2-1 | TRBV13 | TGTGCCAGCAGCTTAGAACAGGGTTACAATGAGCAGTTCTTC | CASSLEQGYNEQFF
- | - | TRBJ2-7 | TRBV29-1 | TGCAGCGTTGGGCAGTACACCTACGAGCAGTACTTC | CSVGQYTYEQYF
TRBD1 | - | TRBJ1-4 | TRBV6-5 | TGTGCCAGCAGTTCATCAGGGGGCCAGAATGAAAAACTGTTTTTT | CASSSSGGQNEKLFF
TRBD2 | - | TRBJ2-5 | TRBV14 | TGTGCCAGCAGCCAACTAGCGGGGGGGCAAGAGACCCAGTACTTC | CASSQLAGGQETQYF
TRBD2 | - | TRBJ2-1 | TRBV7-3 | TGTGCCAGCAGCCCTGAAGGGACTAGCGGGTACAATGAGCAGTTCTTC | CASSPEGTSGYNEQFF
- | few | TRBJ2-2 | TRBV7-3 | TGTGCCAGCAGCCCCCTAAGGGGGACCGGGGAGCTGTTTTTT | CASSPLRGTGELFF
- | - | TRBJ1-5 | TRBV2 | TGTGCCAGTACCGGGACTCAGGTTAATCAGCCCCAGCATTTT | CASTGTQVNQPQHF
- | - | TRBJ1-2 | TRBV27 | TGTGCCAGCATGGCGCTAGGCTATGGCTACACCTTC | CASMALGYGYTF
TRBD2 | few | TRBJ2-3 | TRBV7-2 | TGTGCCAGCATTTCCAGTCCGTGGGGGGGGGATACGCAGTATTTT | CASISSPWGGDTQYF
- | - | TRBJ2-3 | TRBV7-7 | TGTGCCAGCAGTTCCCACCCCGTCGGACAGGGAGGGGATACGCAGTATTTT | CASSSHPVGQGGDTQYF
TRBD2 | - | TRBJ2-2 | TRBV7-9 | TGTGCCAGCAGCTTGCCCGGGGGGGACACCGGGGAGCTGTTTTTT | CASSLPGGDTGELFF
TRBD1 | - | TRBJ1-4 | TRBV7-8 | TGTGCCAGCAGCCCAGGGGGGACTAATGAAAAACTGTTTTTT | CASSPGGTNEKLFF
- | - | TRBJ1-2 | TRBV7-2 | TGTGCCAGCAGCTTAGATTGGGGGGTCCGGGGCTACACCTTC | CASSLDWGVRGYTF
- | - | TRBJ1-2 | TRBV5-1 | TGCGCCAGCAGCTTGATGGACATGAGCTACACCTTC | CASSLMDMSYTF
- | - | TRBJ2-1 | TRBV6-2/TRBV6-3 | TGTGCCAGCAGTTTTCAGGGTAAAGGGGGTGAGCAGTTCTTC | CASSFQGKGGEQFF
- | - | TRBJ2-7 | TRBV2 | TGTGCCAGCAGTGTTTTAACGGGTACAGGCGAGCAGTACTTC | CASSVLTGTGEQYF
TRBD2 | - | TRBJ2-1 | TRBV7-6 | TGTGCCAGCAGCCCCGGGACTAGCGGGAGGGCGCGGAATGAGCAGTTCTTC | CASSPGTSGRARNEQFF
TRBD1 | - | TRBJ2-3 | TRBV5-4 | TGTGCCAGCAGCCCCGGGACAGGGGGTATCGATACGCAGTATTTT | CASSPGTGGIDTQYF
TRBD2 | - | TRBJ2-1 | TRBV18 | TGTGCCAGCTCACCACGAGGACTAGCTGAGTTCTCCTACAATGAGCAGTTCTTC | CASSPRGLAEFSYNEQFF
- | - | TRBJ1-2 | TRBV19 | TGTGCCAGTAGTATGAACAGCCCAGGGGGCTACACCTTC | CASSMNSPGGYTF